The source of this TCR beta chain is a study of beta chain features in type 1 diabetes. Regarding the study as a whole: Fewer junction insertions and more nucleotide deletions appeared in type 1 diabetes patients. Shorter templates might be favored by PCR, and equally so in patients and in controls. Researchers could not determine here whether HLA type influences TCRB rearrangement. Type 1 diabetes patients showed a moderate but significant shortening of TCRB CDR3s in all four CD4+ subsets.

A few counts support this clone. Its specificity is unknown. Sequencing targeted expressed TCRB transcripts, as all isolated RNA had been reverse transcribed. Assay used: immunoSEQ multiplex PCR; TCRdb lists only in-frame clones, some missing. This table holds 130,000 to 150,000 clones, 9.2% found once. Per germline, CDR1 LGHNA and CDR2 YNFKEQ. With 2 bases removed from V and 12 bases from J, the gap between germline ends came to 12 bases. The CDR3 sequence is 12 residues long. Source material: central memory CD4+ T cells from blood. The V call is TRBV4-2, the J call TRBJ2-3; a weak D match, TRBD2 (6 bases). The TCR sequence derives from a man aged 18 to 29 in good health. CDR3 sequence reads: CASSQPGLPQYF. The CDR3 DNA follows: TGTGCCAGCAGCCAACCGGGACTTCCTCAGTATTTT.